These 10 T cell receptor delta chains share one sample of origin, sequenced in a study of delta chains in infants with herpesvirus infections (dated by TCRdb to the early 2020s). The library was produced with RT-PCR. TCRdb shows the sequencer as Illumina MiSeq. TCR cDNA was generated by reverse transcription of PBMC RNA with SuperScript II and gamma-chain- and delta-chain-specific primers. Public reads were reanalyzed in TCRdb with CATT, and rows carrying the same DNA were merged afterwards. This sample comprises under 750 delta-chain clones, roughly 12% of them detected only once. Less than 25% of the sample lies in the top ten. Source: peripheral blood, taken at time point 2 of longitudinal follow-up. Every receptor here comes from a human donor who was a Ugandan infant, either HIV-exposed or HIV-unexposed (not recorded which).

For this clone: It is likely a read error: a sequence one base away is far more abundant. There is no V gene call, and the J gene is TRDJ2; the table assigns TRDD3, which was not confirmed against the DNA. The DNA end lines up better with TRDJ1; the J call may be wrong. The CDR3 is 16 residues long. CDR3 in amino acids: CANSFGDTQETDKLIF. In DNA, the CDR3 is TGTGCAAACTCCTTCGGGGATACGCAAGAAACCGATAAACTCATCTTT.

This clone was seen only a few times. One base separates it from a far larger clone, so it is likely a read error. The chain has TRDV1 and TRDJ2; no definite D call. The CDR3 extends over 17 amino acids. Trimming stripped 2 bases from V and 2 bases from J, with 15 bases between. From germline, CDR1 is TSWWSYY and CDR2 QGS. The CDR3 spells CALGESAPLPLTAQLFF. The CDR3 region has the DNA TGTGCTCTTGGGGAATCCGCCCCCCTCCCCTTGACAGCACAACTCTTCTTT.

Remarks on this clone: A single base is all that separates this from a far larger clone, so a read error is likely. The genes are TRDV1 and TRDJ1; tentative D call: TRDD3 (6 bases). The V gene's germline CDR1 is TSWWSYY and CDR2 QGS. The CDR3 spans 20 residues. Written as DNA, the CDR3 is TGTGCTCTTGGGGAACCCGAGTGGCCCCCGTACTGGGAAGGTACCGATAAACGCATCTTT. Translating gives CALGEPEWPPYWEGTDKRIF.

Details on this clone: The junction departs from germline at one end; a sequencing error may be responsible. The chain is built from TRDV1 and TRDJ1, with 13 bases identical to TRDD3. No J gene was available from TCRdb, and it was assigned here by a germline match of the DNA. This CDR3 has 19 amino acids. Per the germline V gene, CDR1 is TSWWSYY and CDR2 is QGS. The DNA for the CDR3 is TGTGCTCTTGGGAAACTACCCAGTCACTGGGGGATACGCGGGGGTAAACTCATCTTT. This codes for CALGKLPSHWGIRGGKLIF.

This clone is large within its sample. V and J are TRDV1 and TRDJ1, with D possibly being TRDD3 (8 bases). V was cut by 1 base and J by 7 bases, with 34 bases left in between. This CDR3 region has 21 residues. Germline V lookup: CDR1 TSWWSYY, CDR2 QGS. CDR3 protein: CALGEQGFLPYFGGFRPKLIF. The CDR3 region has the DNA TGTGCTCTTGGGGAACAGGGGTTCCTACCCTACTTTGGGGGATTCCGGCCTAAACTCATCTTT.

This clone has a handful of counts. A much larger clone lies one base from this, so it may be a read error. The rearrangement links TRDV1 to TRDJ1; the match to TRDD3 covers 8 bases. The CDR3 totals 25 residues. From germline, CDR1 is TSWWSYY and CDR2 QGS. Losses at the gene ends were 5 bases for V and 1 base for J; bases not matched to a gene: 36. CDR3 sequence reads: CALGLPGFPTLLGVTKAPFTDKLIF. In DNA, the CDR3 is TGTGCTCTTGGGCTACCGGGCTTCCCCACCTTACTGGGGGTGACAAAGGCTCCTTTCACCGATAAACTCATCTTT.

This clone has just a few counts. This may be a read error, as it is one base from a much larger clone. The rearrangement joins TRDV1 to TRDJ1; TRDD3 agrees at 12 bases. Germline assignment: CDR1 TSWWSYY and CDR2 QGS. The CDR3 length is 19 residues. Trimming took 9 bases from V and 3 from J; bases not matched to a gene: 20. In nucleotides, the CDR3 is TGTGCTCTCGGGCCTTCCTCGAAAACTGGGGGATACAGTGCCGATAAACTCATCTTT. Translation gives CALGPSSKTGGYSADKLIF.

This clone is labeled large (0.1 to 1%). The sample carries other DNA sequences with the same CDR3. The chain recombines TRDV1 with TRDJ1; 13 bases match TRDD3. Germline V gene data show CDR1 as TSWWSYY and CDR2 as QGS. The CDR3 covers 21 residues. Germline trimming cut 4 bases from V and 7 bases from J; bases unmatched to any gene: 24. DNA for the CDR3: TGTGCTCTTGGGGCCGTAAAGAGCCTTCCAATCTTACTGGGGGATACGCGTAAACTCATCTTT. It specifies CALGAVKSLPILLGDTRKLIF.

The chain uses TRDV2 and TRDJ3; 7 bases are a match to TRDD3. Germline matching of the DNA provided the J gene here, since TCRdb leaves it blank. The germline V gene encodes CDR1 GEAIGNYY and CDR2 EKD. There are 20 residues in the CDR3. The ends lost 0 bases at V and 0 bases at J; junction bases unmatched: 10. In nucleotides, the CDR3 is TGTGCCTGTGACACCGGGCTGGGGGCTCCTAGCTCCTGGGACACCCGACAGATGTTTTTC. Its protein product is CACDTGLGAPSSWDTRQMFF.

The chain links TRDV2 to TRDJ3, with 9 bases identical to TRDD3. The CDR3 is made up of 20 amino acids. Germline V CDR1 and CDR2: GEAIGNYY, EKD. V dropped 1 base and J dropped 0; count of bases not matched to a gene: 9. CDR3 region: CACDTRGYARSSWDTRQMFF. CDR3 DNA sequence: TGTGCCTGTGACACACGGGGATACGCGAGGAGCTCCTGGGACACCCGACAGATGTTTTTC.